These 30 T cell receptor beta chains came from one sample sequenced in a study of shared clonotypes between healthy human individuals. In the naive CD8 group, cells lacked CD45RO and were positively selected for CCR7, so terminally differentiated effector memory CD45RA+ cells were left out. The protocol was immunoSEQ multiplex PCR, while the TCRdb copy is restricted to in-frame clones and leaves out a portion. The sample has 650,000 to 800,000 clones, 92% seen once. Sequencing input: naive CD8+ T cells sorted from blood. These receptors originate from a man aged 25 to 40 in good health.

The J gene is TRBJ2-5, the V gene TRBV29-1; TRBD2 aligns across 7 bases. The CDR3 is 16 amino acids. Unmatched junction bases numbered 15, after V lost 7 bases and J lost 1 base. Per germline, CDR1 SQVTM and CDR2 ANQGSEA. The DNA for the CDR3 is TGCAGCGCCCGGGCGGCCGGGGCGGGGGTCCAAGAGACCCAGTACTTC. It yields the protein CSARAAGAGVQETQYF.

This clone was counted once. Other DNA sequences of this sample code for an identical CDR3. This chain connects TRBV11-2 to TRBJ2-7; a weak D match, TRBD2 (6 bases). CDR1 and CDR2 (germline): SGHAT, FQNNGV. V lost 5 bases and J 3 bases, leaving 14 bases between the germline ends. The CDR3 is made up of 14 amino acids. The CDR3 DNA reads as TGTGCCAGCAGCCTGGGGCAGGGACTCTACGAGCAGTACTTC. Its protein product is CASSLGQGLYEQYF. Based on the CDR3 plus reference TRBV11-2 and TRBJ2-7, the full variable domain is EAGVAQSPRYKIIEKRQSVAFWCNPISGHATLYWYQQILGQGPKLLIQFQNNGVVDDSQLPKDRFSAERLKGVDSTLKIQPAKLEDSAVYLCASSLGQGLYEQYFGPGTRLTVT.

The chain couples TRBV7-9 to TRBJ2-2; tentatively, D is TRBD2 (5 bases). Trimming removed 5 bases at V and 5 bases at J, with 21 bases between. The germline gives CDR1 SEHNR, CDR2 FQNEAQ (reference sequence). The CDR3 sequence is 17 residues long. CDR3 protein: CASSVLSYPRDTGELFF. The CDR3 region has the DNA TGTGCCAGCAGCGTATTATCGTACCCGAGGGATACCGGGGAGCTGTTTTTT. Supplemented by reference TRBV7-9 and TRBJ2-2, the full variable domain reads DTGVSQNPRHKITKRGQNVTFRCDPISEHNRLYWYRQTLGQGPEFLTYFQNEAQLEKSRLLSDRFSAERPKGSFSTLEIQRTEQGDSAMYLCASSVLSYPRDTGELFFGEGSRLTVL.

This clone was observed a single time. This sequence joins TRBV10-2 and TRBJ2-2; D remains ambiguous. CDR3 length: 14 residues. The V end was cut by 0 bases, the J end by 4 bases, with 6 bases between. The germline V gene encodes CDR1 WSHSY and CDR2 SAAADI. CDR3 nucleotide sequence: TGCGCCAGCAGTGAGTCGTCGGGCACCGGGGAGCTGTTTTTT. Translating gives CASSESSGTGELFF.

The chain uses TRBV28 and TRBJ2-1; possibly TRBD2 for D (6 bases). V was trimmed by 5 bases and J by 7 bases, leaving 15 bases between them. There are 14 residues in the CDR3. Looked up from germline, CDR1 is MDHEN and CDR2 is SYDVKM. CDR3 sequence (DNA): TGTGCCAGCAGTCTTAGCGGAGTCGGGAATGAGCAGTTCTTC. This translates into CASSLSGVGNEQFF.

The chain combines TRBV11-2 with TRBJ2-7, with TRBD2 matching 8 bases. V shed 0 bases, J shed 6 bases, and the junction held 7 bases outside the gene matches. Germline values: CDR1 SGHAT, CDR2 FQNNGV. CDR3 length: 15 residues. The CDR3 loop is CASSLELAGRSEQYF. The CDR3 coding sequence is TGTGCCAGCAGCTTAGAGCTAGCGGGTCGCTCCGAGCAGTACTTC.

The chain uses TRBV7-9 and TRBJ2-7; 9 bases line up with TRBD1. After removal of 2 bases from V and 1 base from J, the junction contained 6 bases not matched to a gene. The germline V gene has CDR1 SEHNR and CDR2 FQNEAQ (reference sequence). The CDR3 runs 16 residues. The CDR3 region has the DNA TGTGCCAGCAGCTTATTTGGGACAGGGATATCCTACGAGCAGTACTTC. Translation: CASSLFGTGISYEQYF.

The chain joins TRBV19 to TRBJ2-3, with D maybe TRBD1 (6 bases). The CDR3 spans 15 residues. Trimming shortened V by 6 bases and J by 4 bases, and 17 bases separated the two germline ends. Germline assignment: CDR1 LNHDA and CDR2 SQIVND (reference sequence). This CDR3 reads CASSPQGLMADTQYF. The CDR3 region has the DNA TGTGCCAGTAGCCCACAGGGTCTTATGGCAGATACGCAGTATTTT.

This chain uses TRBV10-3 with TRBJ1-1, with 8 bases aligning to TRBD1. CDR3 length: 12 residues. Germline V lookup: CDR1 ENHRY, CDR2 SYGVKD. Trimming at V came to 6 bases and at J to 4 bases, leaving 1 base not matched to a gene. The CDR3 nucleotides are TGTGCCATCAGGGACAGGGCCACTGAAGCTTTCTTT. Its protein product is CAIRDRATEAFF.

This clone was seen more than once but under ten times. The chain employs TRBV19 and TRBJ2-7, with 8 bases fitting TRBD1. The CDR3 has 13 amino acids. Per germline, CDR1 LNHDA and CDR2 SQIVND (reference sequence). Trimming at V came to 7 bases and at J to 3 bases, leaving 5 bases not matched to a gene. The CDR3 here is CASNGQGGYEQYF. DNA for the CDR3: TGTGCCAGTAACGGACAGGGAGGCTACGAGCAGTACTTC.

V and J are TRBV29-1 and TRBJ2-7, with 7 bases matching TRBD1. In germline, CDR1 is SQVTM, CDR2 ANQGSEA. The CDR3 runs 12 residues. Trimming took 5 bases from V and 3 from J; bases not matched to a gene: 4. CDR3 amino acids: CSVRTGYYEQYF. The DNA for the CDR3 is TGCAGCGTTAGGACAGGATACTACGAGCAGTACTTC.

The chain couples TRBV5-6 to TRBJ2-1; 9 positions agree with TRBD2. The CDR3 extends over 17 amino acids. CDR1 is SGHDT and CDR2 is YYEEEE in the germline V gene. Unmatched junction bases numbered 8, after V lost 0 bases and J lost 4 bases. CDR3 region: CASSLVRGRASYNEQFF. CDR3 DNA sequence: TGTGCCAGCAGCTTGGTGCGCGGGAGGGCCAGTTACAATGAGCAGTTCTTC.

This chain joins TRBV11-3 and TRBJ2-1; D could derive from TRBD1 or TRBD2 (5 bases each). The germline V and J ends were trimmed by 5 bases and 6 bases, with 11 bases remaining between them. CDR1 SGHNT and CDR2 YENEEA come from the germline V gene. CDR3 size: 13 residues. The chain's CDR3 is CASSLFGGNEQFF. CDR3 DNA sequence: TGTGCCAGCAGCCTCTTTGGGGGCAATGAGCAGTTCTTC.

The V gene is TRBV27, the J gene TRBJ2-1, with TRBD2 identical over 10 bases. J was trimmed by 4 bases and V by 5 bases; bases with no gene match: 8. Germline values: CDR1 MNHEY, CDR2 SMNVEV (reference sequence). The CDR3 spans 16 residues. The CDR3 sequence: CASSTNLAGDYNEQFF. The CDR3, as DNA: TGTGCCAGCAGTACAAATCTAGCGGGAGATTACAATGAGCAGTTCTTC.

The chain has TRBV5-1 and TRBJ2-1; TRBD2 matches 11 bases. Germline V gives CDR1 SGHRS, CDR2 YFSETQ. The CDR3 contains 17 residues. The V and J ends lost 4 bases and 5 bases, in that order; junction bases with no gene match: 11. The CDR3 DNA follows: TGCGCCAGCAGCCCGCGTACAGGGGGACTAGCGGACAATGAGCAGTTCTTC. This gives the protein CASSPRTGGLADNEQFF.

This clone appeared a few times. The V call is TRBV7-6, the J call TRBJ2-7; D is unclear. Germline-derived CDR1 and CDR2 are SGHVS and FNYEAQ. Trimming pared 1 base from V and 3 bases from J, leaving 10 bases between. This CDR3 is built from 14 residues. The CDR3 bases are TGTGCCAGCAGCTTAGGGGAACAGTTCTACGAGCAGTACTTC. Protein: CASSLGEQFYEQYF. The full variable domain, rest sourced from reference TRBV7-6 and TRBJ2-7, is GAGVSQSPRYKVTKRGQDVALRCDPISGHVSLYWYRQALGQGPEFLTYFNYEAQQDKSGLPNDRFSAERPEGSISTLTIQRTEQRDSAMYRCASSLGEQFYEQYFGPGTRLTVT.

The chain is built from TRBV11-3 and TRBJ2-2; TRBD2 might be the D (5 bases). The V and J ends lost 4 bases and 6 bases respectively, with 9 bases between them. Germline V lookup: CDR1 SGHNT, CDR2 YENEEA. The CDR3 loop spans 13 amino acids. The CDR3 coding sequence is TGTGCCAGCAGCTCGGGGATGTCCGGGGAGCTGTTTTTT. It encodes CASSSGMSGELFF.

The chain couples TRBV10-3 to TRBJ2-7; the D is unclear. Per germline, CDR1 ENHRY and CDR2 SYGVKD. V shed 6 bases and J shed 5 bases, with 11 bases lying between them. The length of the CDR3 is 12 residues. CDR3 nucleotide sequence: TGTGCCATCAGCGATCAACTCCACGAGCAGTACTTC. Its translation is CAISDQLHEQYF.

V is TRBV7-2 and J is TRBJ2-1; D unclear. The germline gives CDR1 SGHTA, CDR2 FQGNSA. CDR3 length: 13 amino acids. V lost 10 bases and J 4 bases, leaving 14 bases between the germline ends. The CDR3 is CATQSLQYNEQFF. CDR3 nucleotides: TGTGCCACCCAGAGCCTCCAGTACAATGAGCAGTTCTTC.

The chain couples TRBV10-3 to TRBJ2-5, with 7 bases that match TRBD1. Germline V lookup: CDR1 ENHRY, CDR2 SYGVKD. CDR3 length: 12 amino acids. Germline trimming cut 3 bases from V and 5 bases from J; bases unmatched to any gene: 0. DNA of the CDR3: TGTGCCATCAGTGACAGGGGGGAGACCCAGTACTTC. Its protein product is CAISDRGETQYF.

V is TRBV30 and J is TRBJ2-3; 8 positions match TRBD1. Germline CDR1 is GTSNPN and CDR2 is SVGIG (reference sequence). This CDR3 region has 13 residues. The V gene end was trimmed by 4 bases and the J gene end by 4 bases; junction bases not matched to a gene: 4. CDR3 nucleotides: TGTGCCTGGACGCCAGGGGGCCCAGATACGCAGTATTTT. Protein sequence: CAWTPGGPDTQYF. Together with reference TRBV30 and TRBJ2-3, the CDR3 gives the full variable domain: SQTIHQWPATLVQPVGSPLSLECTVEGTSNPNLYWYRQAAGRGLQLLFYSVGIGQISSEVPQNLSASRPQDRQFILSSKKLLLSDSGFYLCAWTPGGPDTQYFGPGTRLTVL.

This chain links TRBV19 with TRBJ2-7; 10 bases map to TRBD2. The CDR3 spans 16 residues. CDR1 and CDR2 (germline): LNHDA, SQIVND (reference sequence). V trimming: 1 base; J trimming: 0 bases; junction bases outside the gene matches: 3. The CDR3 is CASSIASSGSSYEQYF. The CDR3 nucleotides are TGTGCCAGTAGTATAGCATCTAGCGGGAGCTCCTACGAGCAGTACTTC.

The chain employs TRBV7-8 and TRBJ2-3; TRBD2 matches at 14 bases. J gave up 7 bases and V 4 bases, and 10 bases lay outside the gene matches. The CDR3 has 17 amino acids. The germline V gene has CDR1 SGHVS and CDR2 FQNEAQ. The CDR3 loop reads CASSSYPGTSGSYTQYF. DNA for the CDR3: TGTGCCAGCAGCTCCTACCCCGGGACTAGCGGGAGTTATACGCAGTATTTT.

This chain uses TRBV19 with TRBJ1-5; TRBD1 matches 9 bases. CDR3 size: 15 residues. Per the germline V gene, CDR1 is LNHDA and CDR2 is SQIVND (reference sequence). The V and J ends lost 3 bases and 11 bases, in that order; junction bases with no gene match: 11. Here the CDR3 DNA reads TGTGCCAGTAGTATCGGGAAAGGGACAGGGATAACCCAGCATTTT. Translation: CASSIGKGTGITQHF. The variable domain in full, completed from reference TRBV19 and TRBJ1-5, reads DGGITQSPKYLFRKEGQNVTLSCEQNLNHDAMYWYRQDPGQGLRLIYYSQIVNDFQKGDIAEGYSVSREKKESFPLTVTSAQKNPTAFYLCASSIGKGTGITQHFGDGTRLSIL.

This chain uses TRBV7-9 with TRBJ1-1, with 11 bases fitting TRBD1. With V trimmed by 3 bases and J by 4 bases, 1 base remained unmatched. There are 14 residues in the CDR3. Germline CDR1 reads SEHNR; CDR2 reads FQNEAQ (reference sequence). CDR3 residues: CASSFGQGATEAFF. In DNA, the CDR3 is TGTGCCAGCAGCTTCGGACAGGGGGCCACTGAAGCTTTCTTT.

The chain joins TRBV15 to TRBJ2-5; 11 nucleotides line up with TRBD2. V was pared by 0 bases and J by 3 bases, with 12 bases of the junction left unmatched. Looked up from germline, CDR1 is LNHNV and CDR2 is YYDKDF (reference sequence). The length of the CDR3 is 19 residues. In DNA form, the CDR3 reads TGTGCCACCAGCAGAGAGAAATTTATGCTAGCGGGAGGTGAAGAGACCCAGTACTTC. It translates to CATSREKFMLAGGEETQYF.

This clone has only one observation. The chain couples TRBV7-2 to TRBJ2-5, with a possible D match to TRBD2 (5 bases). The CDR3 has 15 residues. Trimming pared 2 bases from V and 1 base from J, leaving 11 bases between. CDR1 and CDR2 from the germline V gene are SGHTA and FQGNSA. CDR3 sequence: CASSLLYRGQETQYF. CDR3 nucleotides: TGTGCCAGCAGCTTACTCTACCGGGGCCAAGAGACCCAGTACTTC.

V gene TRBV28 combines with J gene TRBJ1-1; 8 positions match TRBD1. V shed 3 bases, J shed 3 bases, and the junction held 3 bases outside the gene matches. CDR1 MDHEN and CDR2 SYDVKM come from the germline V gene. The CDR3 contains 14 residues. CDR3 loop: CASSLTGADTEAFF. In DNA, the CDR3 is TGTGCCAGCAGTTTGACAGGGGCGGACACTGAAGCTTTCTTT.

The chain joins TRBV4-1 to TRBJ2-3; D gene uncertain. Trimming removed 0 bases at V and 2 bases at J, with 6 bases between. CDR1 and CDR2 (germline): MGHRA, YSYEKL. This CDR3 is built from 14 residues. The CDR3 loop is CASSQDVNTDTQYF. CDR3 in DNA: TGCGCCAGCAGCCAAGATGTTAACACAGATACGCAGTATTTT.

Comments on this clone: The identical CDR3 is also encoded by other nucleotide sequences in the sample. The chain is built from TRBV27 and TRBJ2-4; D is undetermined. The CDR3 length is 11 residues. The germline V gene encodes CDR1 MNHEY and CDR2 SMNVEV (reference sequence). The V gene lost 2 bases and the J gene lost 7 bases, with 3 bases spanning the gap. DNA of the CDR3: TGTGCCAGCAGTTTAGGTAACATTCAGTACTTC. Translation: CASSLGNIQYF.